This entry is about one TCR beta chain. The data stem from a study of Graves' ophthalmopathy and Graves' hyperthyroidism. Transcripts of RNA were the source for amplifying TCR beta CDR3 regions. HTBI primers primed a first-round RT-PCR, and a second-round multiplex PCR followed. TCRdb reanalysed the multiplex PCR reads using MiXCR and keeps one entry per CDR3 protein. The repertoire includes 450,000 to 600,000 distinct CDR3 sequences, approximately 37% of them detected once, and about 4.1% sits in the top ten. The sample taken for sequencing was peripheral blood or thyroid tissue (not recorded which). The TCR was taken from an adult man with Graves' hyperthyroidism.

The CDR3 sequence: CASSTSRGNQPQHF. Written as DNA, the CDR3 is TGTGCCAGCAGTACCAGCAGGGGCAATCAGCCCCAGCATTTT. The chain carries TRBV2 and TRBJ1-5; the D gene is possibly TRBD1 (5 bases). Germline V gives CDR1 SNHLY, CDR2 FYNNEI. The CDR3 contains 14 residues. Trimming left V 5 bases short and J 2 bases short, with 10 bases between.